This entry features one T cell receptor beta chain sequence. This clonotype was detected a few times. The target of this receptor is not known. No base quality information exists; no much larger clone differs at one position. The library was prepared using PCR. At the Johns Hopkins FTIC core, DNA from the cultured CD4+ T cells underwent TCR sequencing with the Oncomine TCR Beta short-read assay. The QIAamp micro DNA kit was used to extract genomic DNA from the cultured CD4+ T cells. The Oncomine TCR Beta libraries from cultured CD4+ T cells were pooled using unique dual indexes and then sequenced on an Illumina iSeq 100. As for the original processing: Non-productive sequences were removed, and CDR3s not starting with C, not ending with F or W, or shorter than 7 amino acids were discarded. Antigen-specific clonotypes were identified using the MANAFEST web application through comparison of peptide-stimulated wells with reference and other culture wells. To be called positive, a clone needed an FDR below 0.05, an odds ratio above 5, and a productive frequency above 0.1% in at least two of three replicate wells. Cross-reactive clonotypes were defined as significantly expanded in both SARS-CoV-2 spike wells and at least one common cold coronavirus spike condition. Levenshtein distances (stringdist) and unrooted phylogenetic trees (ape) in R version 3.6.1 were used to assess CDR3 homology. TCRdb took the public reads, trimmed them with fastp at Q25, ran MiXCR for clone calling and kept in-frame beta chains. CDR3 protein duplicates are merged, each entry listing the most common genes and DNA. The V and J calls, along with clone size, are taken from TCRdb and not from the paper's own processing. This sample lists some 9,700 distinct CDR3 sequences; less than 70% were detected once. Around a quarter of the sample rests with the top ten.

This specimen's treatment or condition label, per the study, means: roughly 10-day PBMC culture with coronavirus spike peptide pools or control peptides (ViraFEST assay). CD4+ T cells from unexposed donors were collected before the COVID-19 pandemic (2011-2018). The study used the ViraFEST assay, which expanded antigen-specific T cells with peptide pools and then identified expanded clonotypes by TCR sequencing. PBMCs were cultured at fewer than 2.5 million per well in IMDM supplemented with approximately 5% human AB serum and around 10 IU/ml IL-2, with around 10 ug/ml peptide pools added. Half of the culture medium was replaced with fresh IL-2-containing medium on days 3 and 7. Once the cells had been in culture for 10 days, the EasySep CD4+ T cell isolation kit was used to isolate CD4+ T cells by negative selection. As cell numbers permitted, CD4+ T cells from unexposed donors were tested for reactivity to SARS-CoV-2 S and N and to four common cold coronavirus spike pools. PBMCs were separated from whole blood using Ficoll-Paque Plus gradient centrifugation and then either used fresh or cryopreserved at -140C. In general, triplicate wells were set up for every culture condition. The leukapheresis product used for the unexposed donors was purchased from a commercial source.

After removal of 6 bases from V and 8 bases from J, the junction retains 13 bases not matched to a gene. CDR1 is given as DFQATT and CDR2 as SNEGSKA, both from the germline V gene (reference sequence). The CDR3 spans 14 residues, from the cysteine through the phenylalanine. The DNA shown is the 42-base CDR3, in frame from base 1. The data originate from a study of vaccination and CD4 T cells after COVID-19 (dated by TCRdb to the early 2020s). For context, the study as a whole: The convalescent cohort comprised six males and four females, including two Hispanic individuals, seven Caucasians, two Asians and one multiracial person. Participants got two doses of the Pfizer-BioNTech BNT162b2 vaccine (n=8) or two doses of the Moderna mRNA-1273 vaccine (n=2). Post-COVID blood samples from convalescent patients were collected a median of roughly 100 days after diagnosis, with a range of 35 to 161 days. Post-vaccine blood samples were collected a median of about 66 days after the second vaccine dose, ranging from about 13 to 250 days. Culture stimuli were overlapping spike peptide pools from SARS-CoV-2 and from the common cold coronaviruses HCoV-NL63, HCoV-OC43 and HCoV-229E. As controls, cultures received a CEFX viral epitope pool (the positive control), an HIV-1 Nef peptide pool (the negative control), or no peptide at all. The spike-specific CD4+ TCR repertoire was compared before and after mRNA vaccination in approximately ten COVID-19 convalescent patients and a handful of infection-naive healthy vaccine recipients. An earlier paper using these donors assessed, at the TCR clonotype level, memory CD4+ T cell crossreactivity between SARS-CoV-2 and common cold coronavirus spike proteins. Points the paper makes about the study in general: Nearly all vaccine-specific clones in convalescent patients (304 of 307) were mono-reactive for SARS-CoV-2 spike rather than cross-reactive with common cold coronaviruses. An increase in the median number of SARS-CoV-2-reactive clonotypes from 20 to 25 after infection to roughly 38 after vaccination was observed, but the change was not found to be significant. The study included relatively few convalescent patients and did not analyze early timepoints after natural infection. Among convalescent patients, a median roughly 90% of the SARS-CoV-2-reactive clones seen after vaccination appeared only after vaccination, which suggests priming specific to the vaccine.

Sequencing was performed on CD4+ T cells from blood, cultured in vitro. The source is a human donor in good health. The chain is made from TRBV20-1 and TRBJ2-1, and TRBD2 matches 7 of the central bases. CDR3 region: CSAIGGRETHEQFF. The base sequence is TGCAGTGCCATCGGCGGGCGGGAGACGCATGAGCAGTTCTTC.